The present T cell receptor (beta chain) was sequenced within a study of T cells in Graves' hyperthyroidism and ophthalmopathy. General study results and limits: Researchers found most expanded thyroid clonotypes above 0.001 in blood as well.

Germline CDR1 MGHRA, CDR2 YSYEKL. Trimming pared 3 bases from V and 0 bases from J, leaving 9 bases between. CDR3 length equals 15 residues. Thyroid ultrasound and orbital computed tomography, with clinical symptoms and serum thyroxine and TRAb, informed diagnoses. RNA transcripts served as the template for amplifying TCR beta CDR3 regions. During a first-round RT-PCR of the TCR CDR3, the HTBI primer set was used. TCRdb independently ran MiXCR on the multiplex PCR reads; one entry per CDR3 protein. The repertoire includes around 690,000 distinct CDR3 sequences, 15% to 20% of them detected once, and 15% to 17% sits in the top ten. Worth noting for this clonotype: Its antigen remains unknown.

The V call is TRBV4-1, the J call TRBJ1-3, with D unclear. This sequence originates from a man aged 50 or older with Graves' hyperthyroidism. Sample: blood. CDR3 nucleotides: TGCGCCAGCAGCCAGACCCCGATCTCTGGAAACACCATATATTTT. It translates to CASSQTPISGNTIYF.